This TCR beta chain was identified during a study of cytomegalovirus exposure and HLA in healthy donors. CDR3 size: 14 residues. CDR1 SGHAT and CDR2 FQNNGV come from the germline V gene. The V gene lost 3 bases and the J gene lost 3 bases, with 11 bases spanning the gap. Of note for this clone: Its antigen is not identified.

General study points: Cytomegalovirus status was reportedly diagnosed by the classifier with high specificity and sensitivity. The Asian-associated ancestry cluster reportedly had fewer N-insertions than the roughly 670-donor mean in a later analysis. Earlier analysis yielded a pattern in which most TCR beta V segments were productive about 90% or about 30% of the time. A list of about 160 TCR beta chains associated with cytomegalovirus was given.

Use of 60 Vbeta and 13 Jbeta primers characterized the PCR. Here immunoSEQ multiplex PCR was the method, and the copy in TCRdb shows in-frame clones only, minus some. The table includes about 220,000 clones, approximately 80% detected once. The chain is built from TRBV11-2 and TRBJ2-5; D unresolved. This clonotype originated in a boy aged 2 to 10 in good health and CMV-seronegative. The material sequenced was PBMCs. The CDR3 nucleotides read TGTGCCAGCAGCTTCGGTACTCCGGAAGAGACCCAGTACTTC. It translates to CASSFGTPEETQYF.